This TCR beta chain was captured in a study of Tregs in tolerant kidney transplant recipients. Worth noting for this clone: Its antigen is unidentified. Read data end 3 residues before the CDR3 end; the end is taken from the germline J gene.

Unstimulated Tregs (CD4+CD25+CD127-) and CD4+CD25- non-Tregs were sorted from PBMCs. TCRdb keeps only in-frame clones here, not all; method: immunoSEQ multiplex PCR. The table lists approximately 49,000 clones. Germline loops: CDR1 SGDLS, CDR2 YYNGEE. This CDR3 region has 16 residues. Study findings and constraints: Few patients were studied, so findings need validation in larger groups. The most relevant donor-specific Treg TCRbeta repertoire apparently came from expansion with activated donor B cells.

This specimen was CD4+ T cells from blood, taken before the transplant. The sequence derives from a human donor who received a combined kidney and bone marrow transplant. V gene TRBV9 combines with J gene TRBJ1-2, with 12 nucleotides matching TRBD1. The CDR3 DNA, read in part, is TGTGCCAGCAGTGATAAGGGACAGGGGGCTTCTGGCGGC. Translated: CASSDKGQGASGG. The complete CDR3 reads CASSDKGQGASGGYTF. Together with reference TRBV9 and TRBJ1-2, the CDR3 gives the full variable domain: DSGVTQTPKHLITATGQRVTLRCSPRSGDLSVYWYQQSLDQGLQFLIQYYNGEERAKGNILERFSAQQFPDLHSELNLSSLELGDSALYFCASSDKGQGASGGYTFGSGTRLTVV.